The 18 T cell receptor beta chains given below trace back to one sample, sequenced in a study of CD8 T cells in ankylosing spondylitis. One entry per CDR3 protein results from TCRdb running MiXCR on the 5' RACE reads. The sample includes roughly 91,000 distinct CDR3 sequences, 8% to 10% of them seen just once. The sample consisted of blood, either unsorted or a sorted T cell fraction (not recorded which). The source is a male donor with ankylosing spondylitis or in good health (not recorded which).

The table lists this clonotype with many counts. The chain is built from TRBV6-6 and TRBJ1-2; TRBD1 might be the D (6 bases). From germline, CDR1 is MNHNY and CDR2 SVGAGI (reference sequence). The CDR3 loop spans 14 amino acids. Between the trimmed V and J ends, which lost 7 bases and 7 bases, there was a span of 19 bases. The CDR3 coding sequence is TGTGCCAGCACAAAGGGGGGATCCCCTAGTGGCTACACCTTC. Translated, it gives CASTKGGSPSGYTF.

This clonotype was seen at least ten times. The chain carries TRBV20-1 and TRBJ1-1; TRBD1 is a possible D gene (6 bases). Germline CDR1 DFQATT, CDR2 SNEGSKA (reference sequence). The CDR3 consists of 15 residues. V was cut by 2 bases and J by 0 bases, with 13 bases left in between. The CDR3 here is CSARYRGRMNTEAFF. The CDR3 DNA is TGCAGTGCTAGATATCGGGGGCGGATGAACACTGAAGCTTTCTTT.

This clonotype showed up many times. V gene TRBV2 combines with J gene TRBJ2-1, with 7 bases identical to TRBD2. CDR1 is SNHLY and CDR2 is FYNNEI in the germline V gene. V lost 3 bases to trimming and J lost 6 bases; unmatched junction nucleotides: 11. CDR3 length: 16 residues. The CDR3 sequence is CASSETSGVTANEQFF. Written as DNA, the CDR3 is TGTGCCAGCAGTGAGACGAGCGGGGTCACGGCCAATGAGCAGTTCTTC.

In its sample, this clonotype was seen many times. The chain links TRBV7-2 to TRBJ2-1, with TRBD1 matching over 10 bases. With 3 bases clipped from V and 6 bases from J, the junction kept 5 bases outside the gene matches. From germline, CDR1 is SGHTA and CDR2 FQGNSA. The CDR3 is made up of 15 amino acids. CDR3 bases: TGTGCCAGCAGCTTCTCCGGGACAGGGGTCAATGAGCAGTTCTTC. This encodes CASSFSGTGVNEQFF.

This clonotype was detected ten times or more. This rearrangement joins TRBV3-1 to TRBJ2-1; no reliable D call. Between the trimmed V and J ends, which lost 5 bases and 4 bases, there was a span of 6 bases. Germline lookup yields CDR1 LGHDT and CDR2 YNNKEL (reference sequence). The CDR3 length is 12 residues. CDR3 sequence reads: CASSSRYNEQFF. DNA of the CDR3: TGTGCCAGCAGCTCACGGTACAATGAGCAGTTCTTC.

There are many counts of this clonotype. The chain carries TRBV12-3 or TRBV12-4 and TRBJ2-7, with D possibly being TRBD2 (5 bases). The CDR3 covers 13 residues. Trimming cost V 3 bases and J 6 bases, with 12 bases left between them. The CDR3 DNA reads as TGTGCCAGCAGTTTTTCCGCACTAGGCGAGCAGTACTTC. It translates to CASSFSALGEQYF.

This clonotype was counted many times. The J gene is TRBJ2-1, the V gene TRBV12-3 or TRBV12-4; 8 bases are a match to TRBD1. This CDR3 contains 15 residues. The V segment lost 7 bases and the J segment 3 bases; nucleotides outside the gene matches: 8. In nucleotides, the CDR3 is TGTGCCAGCACCCAGGGGGCATCTAGCTACAATGAGCAGTTCTTC. Protein: CASTQGASSYNEQFF.

The V gene is TRBV20-1, the J gene TRBJ2-1; weak D call: TRBD2 (5 bases). Trimming cost V 5 bases and J 1 base, with 15 bases left between them. CDR3 length equals 15 residues. Germline lookup yields CDR1 DFQATT and CDR2 SNEGSKA (reference sequence). DNA of the CDR3: TGCAGTGCTTCCCACCTGGGGAGTTCCTACAATGAGCAGTTCTTC. Translation: CSASHLGSSYNEQFF.

This clonotype was recorded at least ten times. The junction departs from germline at one end; a sequencing error may be responsible. The chain is built from TRBV5-1 and TRBJ2-5, with 11 bases identical to TRBD2. The CDR3 has 15 residues. The germline gives CDR1 SGHRS, CDR2 YFSETQ. CDR3 DNA sequence: TGCGCCAGCAGCTTCGGACTAGCGGGTAAAGAGGCCCAGTACTTC. The encoded protein is CASSFGLAGKEAQYF.

At least ten counts were recorded for this clonotype. The chain has TRBV6-2 or TRBV6-3 and TRBJ1-1; tentative D call: TRBD1 (6 bases). Germline V gives CDR1 MNHEY, CDR2 SVGEGT. CDR3 size: 16 residues. Deletions cut 6 bases from V and 4 bases from J, with 21 bases between. The CDR3 is CASRNTVSGDRTEAFF. CDR3 coding DNA: TGTGCCAGCAGGAATACTGTATCAGGGGATCGCACTGAAGCTTTCTTT.

This clonotype was seen at least ten times. V usage is TRBV20-1 and J usage is TRBJ2-3, with TRBD2 as a possible D gene (6 bases). From germline, CDR1 is DFQATT and CDR2 SNEGSKA (reference sequence). Trimming cost V 4 bases and J 5 bases, with 19 bases left between them. The CDR3 spans 15 residues. CDR3 sequence reads: CSANGTPGTGDTQYF. CDR3 bases: TGCAGTGCTAACGGGACTCCCGGCACAGGAGATACGCAGTATTTT.

This clonotype occurred many times. V usage is TRBV19 and J usage is TRBJ1-1; 12 nucleotides line up with TRBD1. The CDR3 is 15 amino acids. The junction had 5 bases not matched to a gene; V was cut back by 5 bases and J by 4 bases. Germline V gene data show CDR1 as LNHDA and CDR2 as SQIVND (reference sequence). Here the CDR3 DNA reads TGTGCCAGTAGTGCATGGGACAGGGGGCTCACTGAAGCTTTCTTT. This translates into CASSAWDRGLTEAFF.

With regard to this clonotype: At one end the junction does not follow the germline gene, possibly because of a read error. This sequence joins TRBV11-2 and TRBJ2-3; 8 bases align to TRBD2. The CDR3 runs 16 residues. Germline V gives CDR1 SGHAT, CDR2 FQNNGV. The CDR3 loop reads CTSSLRGGRLTDTQYF. Written as DNA, the CDR3 is TGTACCAGCAGCTTACGCGGGGGGCGCCTCACAGATACGCAGTATTTT.

This clonotype was observed many times. V and J are TRBV14 and TRBJ1-6; possible D gene TRBD1, 6 bases. Per germline, CDR1 SGHDN and CDR2 FVKESK. The V end was cut by 4 bases, the J end by 7 bases, with 14 bases between. The CDR3 has 15 amino acids. CDR3 sequence reads: CASSLGAQNNSPLHF. The CDR3 region has the DNA TGTGCCAGCAGCCTGGGGGCCCAGAACAATTCACCCCTCCACTTT.

This clonotype was recorded many times. The chain joins TRBV7-2 to TRBJ2-7; TRBD2 matches at 10 bases. Germline trimming cut 3 bases from V and 4 bases from J; bases unmatched to any gene: 3. The CDR3 runs to 14 residues. Germline V gives CDR1 SGHTA, CDR2 FQGNSA. CDR3 sequence (DNA): TGTGCCAGCAGCTTTGCTAGCGGGGGATACGAGCAGTACTTC. This codes for CASSFASGGYEQYF.

This clonotype was seen a handful of times. CDR3 DNA: TGTGCCAGCAGTCGGGACAGGGCTATCTATGAGCAGTTCTTC. This encodes CASSRDRAIYEQFF. V is TRBV6-1 and J is TRBJ2-1; 9 bases map to TRBD1. The CDR3 covers 14 residues. The V segment lost 5 bases and the J segment 8 bases; nucleotides outside the gene matches: 7. Germline lookup yields CDR1 MNHNS and CDR2 SASEGT.

The rearrangement uses TRBV4-3 and TRBJ2-5, with 7 bases matching TRBD2. CDR1 LGHNA and CDR2 YSLEER come from the germline V gene. The CDR3 covers 16 residues. With 1 base clipped from V and 4 bases from J, the junction kept 9 bases outside the gene matches. The CDR3 DNA reads TGCGCCAGCAGCCAAGGTACAGCGGGGAGTGGAGAGACCCAGTACTTC. Translating gives CASSQGTAGSGETQYF.

Details on this clonotype: With a much larger clone just one base away, this may be a read error. The V and J genes are TRBV7-2 and TRBJ1-6, with D tentatively TRBD1 (6 bases). Germline V gene sequence: CDR1 SGHTA, CDR2 FQGNSA. The CDR3 is 15 amino acids. The CDR3 DNA sequence: TGTGCCGGCAGCTCAGAGGGGGGGATCCGATCACCCCTCCACTTT. This encodes CAGSSEGGIRSPLHF.